This T cell receptor beta chain derives from a study of cytomegalovirus exposure and HLA in healthy donors. As for the study in general: Roughly 179 million T cells yielded 120 million or so unique TCR beta sequences, as an earlier analysis found. A preliminary data release comprised roughly 80 million unique TCRs obtained from HLA-typed donors.

The CDR3 contains 18 residues. Trimming cost V 0 bases and J 4 bases, with 22 bases left between them. Germline V gene sequence: CDR1 GTSNPN, CDR2 SVGIG (reference sequence). The sample holds a few counts of this clone. Primers for the PCR totalled 60 Vbeta and 13 Jbeta. The data were produced by immunoSEQ multiplex PCR, yet TCRdb's version contains in-frame clones alone and is incomplete. The sample records 90,000 or so clones, roughly 82% being singletons. The chain carries TRBV30 and TRBJ1-3; D remains ambiguous. The sample consisted of PBMCs. The receptor's source is a man aged 25-45 years in good health and CMV-seropositive. This CDR3 is CAWSVNPFGRSSGNTIYF. In nucleotides, the CDR3 is TGTGCCTGGAGTGTAAACCCCTTTGGCAGATCCTCCGGAAACACCATATATTTT.